The next 32 T cell receptor beta chains were all read from a single sample in a study of T cell responses to AZD1222 COVID-19 vaccine. Here immunoSEQ multiplex PCR was the method, and the copy in TCRdb shows in-frame clones only, minus some. Seen here are about 160,000 clones, approximately 94% observed once, and the top ten hold approximately 4.6%. The starting material was peripheral blood, obtained 28 days after the second AZD1222 dose. These receptors were collected from an adult who received the AZD1222 COVID-19 vaccine.

The rearrangement joins TRBV27 to TRBJ2-3; D gene unclear. Germline CDR1 MNHEY, CDR2 SMNVEV (reference sequence). This CDR3 has 16 residues. Trimming shortened V by 0 bases and J by 0 bases, and 10 bases separated the two germline ends. The CDR3 region is CASSLSRGTSTDTQYF. The CDR3 nucleotides read TGTGCCAGCAGTTTATCGAGAGGAACTAGCACAGATACGCAGTATTTT.

This clone came up a few times. CDR3 sequence reads: CASTDSGHRGYGYTF. The CDR3 nucleotides are TGTGCCAGCACCGACTCGGGACACCGGGGCTATGGCTACACCTTC. The V and J genes are TRBV7-2 and TRBJ1-2, with D possibly being TRBD1 (6 bases). CDR3 length: 15 amino acids. The ends were cut back, 7 bases at V and 4 bases at J, with 19 bases in the middle. The V gene's germline CDR1 is SGHTA and CDR2 FQGNSA.

The rearrangement uses TRBV7-6 and TRBJ2-1, with D possibly TRBD2 on 7 matching bases. CDR1 and CDR2 (germline): SGHVS, FNYEAQ. Trimming left V 2 bases short and J 9 bases short, with 17 bases between. This CDR3 comprises 15 residues. The CDR3 protein is CASSLSTGGLGEQFF. CDR3 coding DNA: TGTGCCAGCAGCTTATCTACGGGGGGCCTCGGTGAGCAGTTCTTC.

This chain links TRBV9 with TRBJ1-1; no clear D. This CDR3 comprises 13 residues. Germline CDR1 is SGDLS and CDR2 is YYNGEE. Between the trimmed V and J ends, which lost 7 bases and 5 bases, there was a span of 15 bases. As DNA, the CDR3 is TGTGCCAGCGGAGGGTATTTGGGTACTGAAGCTTTCTTT. The encoded protein is CASGGYLGTEAFF.

A note on this clone: Compared with germline, one end of the junction differs, possibly owing to a read error. This sequence joins TRBV3-1 (or the pseudogene TRBV3-2) and TRBJ1-1; D is perhaps TRBD1 (6 bases). The germline gives CDR1 LGHDT, CDR2 YNNKEL (reference sequence). CDR3 length: 15 amino acids. CDR3 nucleotide sequence: TGTGCCAGCGGCCAACCGGGACACACGAACACTGAAGCTTTCTTT. Translated: CASGQPGHTNTEAFF.

J is TRBJ2-5 and V is TRBV5-1, with 12 bases matching TRBD2. V was pared by 0 bases and J by 1 base, with 4 bases of the junction left unmatched. CDR3 length: 17 residues. The germline gives CDR1 SGHRS, CDR2 YFSETQ. The DNA of the CDR3 is TGCGCCAGCAGCTTGGGGGCTAGCGGGAGGGTCCAAGAGACCCAGTACTTC. It translates to CASSLGASGRVQETQYF.

V is TRBV6-5 and J is TRBJ2-1, with D perhaps matching TRBD1 (5 bases). CDR3 length: 14 residues. V lost 0 bases and J 7 bases, leaving 10 bases between the germline ends. Germline CDR1 reads MNHEY; CDR2 reads SVGAGI. CDR3 nucleotide sequence: TGTGCCAGCAGTTACTCGCAGGGAATTAATGAGCAGTTCTTC. Protein: CASSYSQGINEQFF.

The V call is TRBV11-3, the J call TRBJ2-2; D is unresolved. Germline V gives CDR1 SGHNT, CDR2 YENEEA. CDR3 length equals 17 residues. V lost 1 base and J 0 bases, leaving 12 bases between the germline ends. CDR3 protein: CASSLGLTSANTGELFF. CDR3 coding DNA: TGTGCCAGCAGCTTAGGGCTTACCTCCGCGAACACCGGGGAGCTGTTTTTT.

The rearrangement uses TRBV2 and TRBJ2-7; the D gene is possibly TRBD1 (5 bases). CDR1 is SNHLY, CDR2 FYNNEI, per germline. V was trimmed by 4 bases and J by 4 bases, leaving 11 bases between them. CDR3 length: 13 residues. The CDR3 loop is CASSVGADYEQYF. CDR3 coding DNA: TGTGCCAGCAGTGTTGGGGCGGATTACGAGCAGTACTTC.

The chain joins TRBV5-1 to TRBJ2-1, with 7 positions matching TRBD2. The CDR3 covers 15 residues. CDR1 and CDR2 from the germline V gene are SGHRS and YFSETQ. The V gene end was trimmed by 4 bases and the J gene end by 1 base; junction bases not matched to a gene: 5. This chain's CDR3 is CASSPSSGSYNEQFF. The DNA for the CDR3 is TGCGCCAGCAGCCCATCTAGCGGATCCTACAATGAGCAGTTCTTC.

V and J are TRBV7-2 and TRBJ2-1; 15 nucleotides agree with TRBD2. This CDR3 spans 18 amino acids. V was clipped by 1 base and J by 2 bases; unmatched bases: 3. Germline V gives CDR1 SGHTA, CDR2 FQGNSA. The CDR3 sequence is CASSLGGTSGRTYNEQFF. CDR3 bases: TGTGCCAGCAGCTTAGGAGGGACTAGCGGGAGGACCTACAATGAGCAGTTCTTC.

The rearrangement links TRBV9 to TRBJ2-1; the match to TRBD2 covers 7 bases. The germline gives CDR1 SGDLS, CDR2 YYNGEE. Losses at the gene ends were 3 bases for V and 0 bases for J; bases not matched to a gene: 9. The CDR3 spans 17 residues. The CDR3 DNA is TGTGCCAGCAGCGCACCAATAGCGGGTAGCTCCTACAATGAGCAGTTCTTC. Protein product: CASSAPIAGSSYNEQFF.

The CDR3 DNA sequence: TGTGCCAGCAGCTTTAAGGGACTAAATTCACCCCTCCACTTT. As protein: CASSFKGLNSPLHF. V usage is TRBV7-8 and J usage is TRBJ1-6; TRBD1 might be the D (5 bases). With 3 bases removed from V and 7 bases from J, the gap between germline ends came to 10 bases. The CDR3 covers 14 residues. The germline V gene encodes CDR1 SGHVS and CDR2 FQNEAQ.

This sequence joins TRBV25-1 and TRBJ1-2; D gene uncertain. Trimming removed 0 bases at V and 3 bases at J, with 17 bases between. The CDR3 consists of 17 residues. The germline V gene encodes CDR1 MGHDK and CDR2 SYGVNS. The CDR3 DNA follows: TGTGCCAGCAGTGAATATACGTCGAGGGAAGGACACTATGGCTACACCTTC. It is translated as CASSEYTSREGHYGYTF.

This sequence joins TRBV4-3 and TRBJ1-2; tentatively, D is TRBD1 (6 bases). The CDR3 runs 16 residues. Per germline, CDR1 LGHNA and CDR2 YSLEER. Trimming shortened V by 0 bases and J by 4 bases, and 15 bases separated the two germline ends. The CDR3 DNA reads TGCGCCAGCAGCCAAGAGTCAGGGGTACGAAGCTATGGCTACACCTTC. This translates into CASSQESGVRSYGYTF.

The chain uses TRBV7-9 and TRBJ1-2; D not resolved. The CDR3 is made up of 11 amino acids. V lost 1 base and J lost 8, with 5 bases in between. CDR1 is SEHNR and CDR2 is FQNEAQ in the germline V gene (reference sequence). The CDR3 region has the DNA TGTGCCAGCAGCTTAGTCGGGGGCTACACCTTC. Amino acids: CASSLVGGYTF.

This chain uses TRBV19 with TRBJ2-4, with unresolved D. Germline CDR1 reads LNHDA; CDR2 reads SQIVND (reference sequence). The V and J ends lost 3 bases and 1 base respectively, with 13 bases between them. The CDR3 loop spans 16 amino acids. The chain's CDR3 is CASSIAASDAKNIQYF. The CDR3 region has the DNA TGTGCCAGTAGTATCGCGGCCAGCGACGCCAAAAACATTCAGTACTTC.

V and J are TRBV9 and TRBJ2-2, with TRBD2 matching 9 bases. The CDR3 contains 18 residues. Trimming at V came to 0 bases and at J to 1 base, leaving 7 bases not matched to a gene. CDR1 and CDR2 from the germline V gene are SGDLS and YYNGEE. The CDR3 DNA is TGTGCCAGCAGCGTAGTGGGTAGCGGGAGTCAGAACACCGGGGAGCTGTTTTTT. Its translation is CASSVVGSGSQNTGELFF.

The chain combines TRBV28 with TRBJ2-7; D is uncertain. The length of the CDR3 is 11 residues. V was trimmed by 3 bases and J by 6 bases, leaving 6 bases between them. Germline V CDR1 and CDR2: MDHEN, SYDVKM. CDR3 in amino acids: CASSFRTEQYF. The DNA for the CDR3 is TGTGCCAGCAGTTTTCGGACCGAGCAGTACTTC. Complete variable domain (other parts from reference TRBV28 and TRBJ2-7): DVKVTQSSRYLVKRTGEKVFLECVQDMDHENMFWYRQDPGLGLRLIYFSYDVKMKEKGDIPEGYSVSREKKERFSLILESASTNQTSMYLCASSFRTEQYFGPGTRLTVT.

This clone was seen once. The rearrangement links TRBV27 to TRBJ1-5; 7 bases agree with TRBD1. The V gene's germline CDR1 is MNHEY and CDR2 SMNVEV (reference sequence). Trimming removed 8 bases from V and 0 bases from J; junction bases left unmatched: 7. The CDR3 loop spans 15 amino acids. CDR3 sequence: CASLVRQGSNQPQHF. The CDR3 DNA sequence: TGTGCCAGCCTCGTAAGACAGGGTAGCAATCAGCCCCAGCATTTT.

Remarks on this clone: Other DNA sequences from this sample encode an identical CDR3 as well. The chain joins TRBV30 to TRBJ1-1; D is unclear. The CDR3 spans 13 residues. The V end was cut by 0 bases, the J end by 0 bases, with 5 bases between. Germline V gene lookup returns CDR1 GTSNPN and CDR2 SVGIG (reference sequence). The CDR3 region is CAWSVRVNTEAFF. Written as DNA, the CDR3 is TGTGCCTGGAGTGTACGTGTGAACACTGAAGCTTTCTTT.

The V gene is TRBV19, the J gene TRBJ1-2; a possible D gene is TRBD1 (5 bases). Germline CDR1 and CDR2: LNHDA and SQIVND (reference sequence). This CDR3 contains 14 residues. Trimming took 4 bases from V and 3 from J, leaving 12 bases between them. For the CDR3, the DNA is TGTGCCAGTAGTACCCCGGGGGTATACTATGGCTACACCTTC. Translation: CASSTPGVYYGYTF. Drawing the rest from reference TRBV19 and TRBJ1-2, the complete variable domain is DGGITQSPKYLFRKEGQNVTLSCEQNLNHDAMYWYRQDPGQGLRLIYYSQIVNDFQKGDIAEGYSVSREKKESFPLTVTSAQKNPTAFYLCASSTPGVYYGYTFGSGTRLTVV.

V usage is TRBV7-9 and J usage is TRBJ2-2; D possibly corresponds to TRBD2 (5 bases). From germline, CDR1 is SEHNR and CDR2 FQNEAQ (reference sequence). V shed 3 bases and J shed 0 bases, with 5 bases lying between them. This CDR3 comprises 14 residues. The CDR3 coding sequence is TGTGCCAGCAGCTTGGGAGCGAACACCGGGGAGCTGTTTTTT. Residues: CASSLGANTGELFF.

The V and J genes are TRBV5-1 and TRBJ2-7; D is undetermined. The germline CDR1 and CDR2 sequences are SGHRS and YFSETQ. Trimming took 0 bases from V and 0 from J, leaving 10 bases between them. The CDR3 spans 15 residues. The CDR3 DNA reads TGCGCCAGCAGCTTGGTACCCTCCCCCTCCTACGAGCAGTACTTC. Translation: CASSLVPSPSYEQYF.

V is TRBV28 and J is TRBJ2-1, with no clear D. Germline loops: CDR1 MDHEN, CDR2 SYDVKM. This CDR3 region has 15 residues. Trimming shortened V by 7 bases and J by 1 base, and 14 bases separated the two germline ends. The CDR3 DNA sequence: TGTGCCAGCACCGTTAGGGCCCCATCCTACAATGAGCAGTTCTTC. This encodes CASTVRAPSYNEQFF.

This clone has just one count. CDR3 sequence reads: CASRKQGNYGYTF. The CDR3 DNA reads TGTGCCAGCAGAAAACAGGGGAACTATGGCTACACCTTC. V gene TRBV6-5 combines with J gene TRBJ1-2; 7 nucleotides align to TRBD1. Trimming cost V 6 bases and J 2 bases; bases outside gene matches: 3. This CDR3 is 13 amino acids long. CDR1 is MNHEY, CDR2 SVGAGI, per germline.

V is TRBV11-2 and J is TRBJ1-4, with TRBD1 as a possible D gene (5 bases). Germline CDR1 is SGHAT and CDR2 is FQNNGV. Trimming shortened V by 6 bases and J by 0 bases, and 11 bases separated the two germline ends. The CDR3 is 15 amino acids. CDR3 sequence: CASRSDSATNEKLFF. CDR3 coding DNA: TGTGCCAGCAGATCTGACAGCGCAACTAATGAAAAACTGTTTTTT.

This sequence joins TRBV30 and TRBJ2-7; TRBD2 agrees at 11 bases. The CDR3 loop spans 16 amino acids. J was trimmed by 7 bases and V by 2 bases; bases with no gene match: 13. Germline V CDR1 and CDR2: GTSNPN, SVGIG (reference sequence). For the CDR3, the DNA is TGTGCCTGGAGTTTGACATTAGCGGGAGGGCCGAGGGAGCAGTACTTC. Translating gives CAWSLTLAGGPREQYF. Filled out from reference TRBV30 and TRBJ2-7, the complete variable domain reads SQTIHQWPATLVQPVGSPLSLECTVEGTSNPNLYWYRQAAGRGLQLLFYSVGIGQISSEVPQNLSASRPQDRQFILSSKKLLLSDSGFYLCAWSLTLAGGPREQYFGPGTRLTVT.

The chain carries TRBV2 and TRBJ2-7; 13 nucleotides align to TRBD2. Germline CDR1 and CDR2: SNHLY and FYNNEI. The CDR3 extends over 14 amino acids. The J segment lost 5 bases and the V segment lost 6 bases, leaving 4 bases of the junction unmatched. In DNA, the CDR3 is TGTGCCAGCAGCCCGGGACTAGCGGGAAACGAGCAGTACTTC. Protein sequence: CASSPGLAGNEQYF.

The rearrangement uses TRBV19 and TRBJ2-3; tentative D call: TRBD2 (7 bases). The V and J ends lost 5 bases and 4 bases respectively, with 16 bases between them. Looked up from germline, CDR1 is LNHDA and CDR2 is SQIVND (reference sequence). CDR3 size: 15 residues. The CDR3 bases are TGTGCCAGTAGTTCAGGGGACTACCGGGCAGATACGCAGTATTTT. Its protein product is CASSSGDYRADTQYF.

V and J are TRBV5-8 and TRBJ2-1; 9 nucleotides align to TRBD1. The trim removed 0 bases at V and 0 bases at J, leaving 4 bases unmatched. CDR3 length: 17 residues. Germline CDR1 reads SGHTS; CDR2 reads YDEGEE. The CDR3 region is CASSLGDRAFSYNEQFF. The CDR3 nucleotides are TGTGCCAGCAGCTTGGGGGACAGGGCGTTCTCCTACAATGAGCAGTTCTTC.

This chain uses TRBV24-1 with TRBJ2-1; no definite D call. From germline, CDR1 is KGHDR and CDR2 SFDVKD. V was pared by 4 bases and J by 5 bases, with 8 bases between. This CDR3 comprises 13 residues. Here the CDR3 DNA reads TGTGCCACCAGTGACGCGGCAAACAATGAGCAGTTCTTC. Protein: CATSDAANNEQFF.